The present entry profiles one TCR beta chain with its context. The target antigen is unknown. The germline gives CDR1 SEHNR, CDR2 FQNEAQ (reference sequence). The CDR3 runs to 14 residues. Losses at the gene ends were 5 bases for V and 6 bases for J; bases not matched to a gene: 7. The data were obtained in a study of CD8+ T cells in alopecia areata. Study results and limitations: For lesional scalp, especially alopecia totalis/universalis, clonality was higher than in normal scalp.

RNA extraction and reverse transcription yielded cDNA as sequencing template. Clones were read by immunoSEQ multiplex PCR, and TCRdb kept only the in-frame ones, dropping some. The repertoire holds 100,000 to 150,000 clones, with roughly 50% as singletons. Material: CD8+ T cells sorted from blood, obtained at week 0. V is TRBV7-9 and J is TRBJ2-7, with 10 bases matching TRBD1. The TCR originated in a human donor with alopecia areata. CDR3 amino acids: CASSVTGGLLEQYF. The CDR3 region has the DNA TGTGCCAGCAGCGTGACAGGGGGCCTTCTCGAGCAGTACTTC.